The 29 T cell receptor beta chains below all came from one sample that was sequenced in a study of cytomegalovirus exposure and HLA in healthy donors. Use of 60 Vbeta and 13 Jbeta primers characterized the PCR. Only in-frame clones appear in the TCRdb table, and some are missing; sequencing was by immunoSEQ multiplex PCR. The table lists 75,000 to 95,000 clones, roughly 80% of them singletons. Sequencing was performed on PBMCs. These receptors were collected from a middle-aged woman in good health and CMV-seropositive.

The chain links TRBV10-3 to TRBJ2-1, with TRBD2 matching over 12 bases. J gave up 8 bases and V 6 bases, and 5 bases lay outside the gene matches. The CDR3 loop spans 14 amino acids. Germline CDR1 ENHRY, CDR2 SYGVKD. The CDR3 protein is CAIRETSGGYEQFF. The CDR3, as DNA: TGTGCCATCAGGGAGACTAGCGGGGGCTATGAGCAGTTCTTC.

The chain couples TRBV7-3 to TRBJ2-2, with a possible D match to TRBD1 (6 bases). The CDR3 contains 15 residues. Trimming took 1 base from V and 1 from J, leaving 7 bases between them. Germline V gene data show CDR1 as SGHTA and CDR2 as FQGTGA. The CDR3 region has the DNA TGTGCCAGCAGCTTAAGCAGGGGGAACACCGGGGAGCTGTTTTTT. Its protein product is CASSLSRGNTGELFF.

V is TRBV4-3 and J is TRBJ2-5; D unresolved. The closer fit of TRBJ2-7 to the DNA end suggests the J call may be wrong. The CDR3 loop spans 14 amino acids. CDR1 is LGHNA, CDR2 YSLEER, per germline. The CDR3 DNA sequence: TGCGCCAGCAGCCAAGAGGGAACAGACTACGAGCAGTACTTC. Its protein is CASSQEGTDYEQYF.

This clone was recorded once. The V call is TRBV11-2, the J call TRBJ2-2, with no clear D. CDR1 and CDR2 from the germline V gene are SGHAT and FQNNGV. Trimming cost V 3 bases and J 3 bases, with 8 bases left between them. The CDR3 totals 14 residues. This CDR3 is CASSFVHDTGELFF. The CDR3 region has the DNA TGTGCCAGCAGCTTTGTCCATGACACCGGGGAGCTGTTTTTT. The full variable domain, with the rest looked up from reference TRBV11-2 and TRBJ2-2, is EAGVAQSPRYKIIEKRQSVAFWCNPISGHATLYWYQQILGQGPKLLIQFQNNGVVDDSQLPKDRFSAERLKGVDSTLKIQPAKLEDSAVYLCASSFVHDTGELFFGEGSRLTVL.

V is TRBV9 and J is TRBJ2-3; possible D gene TRBD2, 6 bases. CDR1 is SGDLS, CDR2 YYNGEE, per germline. This CDR3 region has 16 residues. V was clipped by 4 bases and J by 0 bases, with 15 bases between them. The CDR3 reads CASSLTGLFSTDTQYF. DNA of the CDR3: TGTGCCAGCAGCCTGACGGGACTGTTTAGCACAGATACGCAGTATTTT.

In this sample, this clone turned up a few times. The chain joins TRBV10-1 to TRBJ2-3, with 11 bases identical to TRBD2. Unmatched junction bases numbered 7, after V lost 6 bases and J lost 5 bases. Germline V CDR1 and CDR2: WNHNN, SYGVQD (reference sequence). The CDR3 consists of 15 residues. CDR3 DNA: TGCGCCAGCAGGAAACTAGCGGGAGTGATAGATACGCAGTATTTT. Its protein is CASRKLAGVIDTQYF.

The rearrangement uses TRBV9 and TRBJ2-3; 7 positions match TRBD1. Trimming cost V 5 bases and J 5 bases; bases outside gene matches: 14. From germline, CDR1 is SGDLS and CDR2 YYNGEE. CDR3 size: 16 residues. In nucleotides, the CDR3 is TGTGCCAGCAGTCCCCGGGACAGTGGGTACCAAGATACGCAGTATTTT. Translation gives CASSPRDSGYQDTQYF.

The V gene is TRBV7-2, the J gene TRBJ1-3; D is perhaps TRBD1 (5 bases). The ends were cut back, 2 bases at V and 0 bases at J, with 11 bases in the middle. The V gene's germline CDR1 is SGHTA and CDR2 FQGNSA. CDR3 length equals 16 residues. The CDR3 is CASSLSVRDSGNTIYF. CDR3 bases: TGTGCCAGCAGCTTAAGCGTCAGGGACTCTGGAAACACCATATATTTT. The full variable domain, in which reference TRBV7-2 and TRBJ1-3 provide the parts outside the CDR3, is GAGVSQSPSNKVTEKGKDVELRCDPISGHTALYWYRQSLGQGLEFLIYFQGNSAPDKSGLPSDRFSAERTGGSVSTLTIQRTQQEDSAVYLCASSLSVRDSGNTIYFGEGSWLTVV.

Worth noting for this clone: One end of the junction is discordant with germline, which a read error may explain. The genes are TRBV7-9 and TRBJ2-3; TRBD2 aligns across 9 bases. The CDR3 has 14 residues. CDR1 and CDR2 from the germline V gene are SEHNR and FQNEAQ (reference sequence). The CDR3, as DNA: TGTTCCAGCAGCTTAGTTGCGGGAGGGCATACGCAGTATTTT. This translates into CSSSLVAGGHTQYF.

This rearrangement joins TRBV27 to TRBJ2-7; 9 bases match TRBD2. The germline CDR1 and CDR2 sequences are MNHEY and SMNVEV (reference sequence). Trimming cost V 10 bases and J 2 bases; bases outside gene matches: 12. This CDR3 spans 15 amino acids. The CDR3, as DNA: TGTGCCACCAGGAATAGCGGGAGCGAAACCTACGAGCAGTACTTC. Amino acids: CATRNSGSETYEQYF.

This rearrangement joins TRBV18 to TRBJ2-3, with 8 bases identical to TRBD2. The trim removed 1 base at V and 2 bases at J, leaving 5 bases unmatched. Germline lookup yields CDR1 KGHSH and CDR2 LQKENI. This CDR3 contains 16 residues. The CDR3, as DNA: TGTGCCAGCTCACCACGCCTAGCGGGTACCACAGATACGCAGTATTTT. It specifies CASSPRLAGTTDTQYF.

A few counts support this clone. The J gene is TRBJ1-2, the V gene TRBV4-3, with TRBD1 identical over 9 bases. From germline, CDR1 is LGHNA and CDR2 YSLEER. The CDR3 has 14 amino acids. With 3 bases clipped from V and 6 bases from J, the junction kept 5 bases outside the gene matches. The CDR3 coding sequence is TGCGCCAGCAGCCAGGACAGGGGCAAGGATGGCTACACCTTC. Translating it yields CASSQDRGKDGYTF.

The V call is TRBV7-9, the J call TRBJ2-7, with D uncertain. CDR1 is SEHNR, CDR2 FQNEAQ, per germline (reference sequence). The CDR3 is 12 residues long. V was shortened by 1 base and J by 10 bases, with 11 bases between the two germline ends. The CDR3 spells CASSLVGTDQYF. CDR3 in DNA: TGTGCCAGCAGCTTAGTCGGCACAGACCAGTACTTC.

In DNA form, the CDR3 reads TGCGCCAGCCGGAACGGTTCTTCAGCGGGCAGAGAGACCCAGTACTTC. Protein product: CASRNGSSAGRETQYF. The chain combines TRBV5-1 with TRBJ2-5; D perhaps matches TRBD2 (6 bases). Germline V gives CDR1 SGHRS, CDR2 YFSETQ. The CDR3 has 16 residues. The V gene lost 7 bases and the J gene lost 4 bases, with 23 bases spanning the gap.

The V call is TRBV5-4, the J call TRBJ2-5, with 8 nucleotides matching TRBD1. CDR1 is SGHNT, CDR2 YYREEE, per germline (reference sequence). Trimming removed 4 bases from V and 5 bases from J; junction bases left unmatched: 13. The CDR3 is made up of 16 amino acids. CDR3 bases: TGTGCCAGCAGCCCCGGTCAGGGGGCGATTAGGGAGACCCAGTACTTC. Amino acids: CASSPGQGAIRETQYF.

The chain recombines TRBV20-1 with TRBJ1-1; D ambiguous. The CDR3 is 11 residues long. V was trimmed by 6 bases and J by 4 bases, leaving 9 bases between them. From germline, CDR1 is DFQATT and CDR2 SNEGSKA (reference sequence). The CDR3 region is CSALGGTEAFF. In nucleotides, the CDR3 is TGCAGTGCCCTAGGTGGCACTGAAGCTTTCTTT.

The chain carries TRBV5-5 and TRBJ1-2, with 8 bases lining up with TRBD1. Germline CDR1 reads SGHKS; CDR2 reads YYEKEE (reference sequence). CDR3 length: 14 residues. V trimming: 4 bases; J trimming: 3 bases; junction bases outside the gene matches: 5. This CDR3 is CASSRMDRDYGYTF. CDR3 coding DNA: TGTGCCAGCAGCAGAATGGACAGGGACTATGGCTACACCTTC.

The chain links TRBV6-5 to TRBJ2-7; TRBD2 aligns across 12 bases. Germline CDR1 is MNHEY and CDR2 is SVGAGI. J lost 2 bases, V lost 2 bases, and 1 base had no gene match. CDR3 size: 15 residues. The CDR3 protein is CASSYGLAGPYEQYF. In DNA form, the CDR3 reads TGTGCCAGCAGTTACGGACTAGCGGGGCCCTACGAGCAGTACTTC.

This rearrangement joins TRBV5-1 to TRBJ1-2; TRBD1 aligns across 8 bases. The CDR3 is 14 residues long. V shed 5 bases, J shed 4 bases, and the junction held 7 bases outside the gene matches. The germline V gene has CDR1 SGHRS and CDR2 YFSETQ. The CDR3 region is CASSIGQGAYGYTF. Written as DNA, the CDR3 is TGCGCCAGCAGTATTGGACAGGGAGCCTATGGCTACACCTTC.

The rearrangement links TRBV5-6 to TRBJ2-1, with 7 bases fitting TRBD2. The CDR3 is made up of 14 amino acids. J gave up 2 bases and V 2 bases, and 1 base lay outside the gene matches. Germline V gene sequence: CDR1 SGHDT, CDR2 YYEEEE. The CDR3 protein is CASSFGTTYNEQFF. DNA of the CDR3: TGTGCCAGCAGCTTCGGGACTACCTACAATGAGCAGTTCTTC.

The table lists this clone with a count of one. The chain has TRBV2 and TRBJ2-6, with D possibly matching TRBD2 (5 bases). Germline V gene lookup returns CDR1 SNHLY and CDR2 FYNNEI. CDR3 size: 15 residues. The germline V and J ends were trimmed by 5 bases and 0 bases, with 8 bases remaining between them. CDR3 in DNA: TGTGCCAGCAGTAGGAGGCTCTCTGGGGCCAACGTCCTGACTTTC. The encoded protein is CASSRRLSGANVLTF.

The table lists this clone with a few counts. This chain connects TRBV14 to TRBJ2-1, with 8 nucleotides matching TRBD2. Trimming took 4 bases from V and 6 from J; bases not matched to a gene: 8. CDR3 length: 15 amino acids. Germline V CDR1 and CDR2: SGHDN, FVKESK. The CDR3 here is CASSPTAGAGNEQFF. The CDR3, as DNA: TGTGCCAGCAGCCCCACAGCGGGAGCTGGCAATGAGCAGTTCTTC.

This chain joins TRBV4-2 and TRBJ2-5; 8 bases match TRBD1. The J call may be mistaken, given a closer DNA end match to TRBJ2-7. Germline CDR1 LGHNA, CDR2 YNFKEQ. This CDR3 is built from 15 residues. The DNA of the CDR3 is TGTGCCAGCAGCCAAGATGGCAGGGGGCAGTACGAGCAGTACTTC. It translates to CASSQDGRGQYEQYF.

The chain couples TRBV5-1 to TRBJ2-3; 7 bases line up with TRBD2. V dropped 4 bases and J dropped 3; count of bases not matched to a gene: 8. The germline V gene has CDR1 SGHRS and CDR2 YFSETQ. The length of the CDR3 is 15 residues. The CDR3 DNA reads as TGCGCCAGCAGCGCTAGCGGAGTGAAAACAGATACGCAGTATTTT. It encodes CASSASGVKTDTQYF. The entire variable domain, with the rest obtained from reference TRBV5-1 and TRBJ2-3, is as follows: KAGVTQTPRYLIKTRGQQVTLSCSPISGHRSVSWYQQTPGQGLQFLFEYFSETQRNKGNFPGRFSGRQFSNSRSEMNVSTLELGDSALYLCASSASGVKTDTQYFGPGTRLTVL.

This clone was seen a single time. V usage is TRBV28 and J usage is TRBJ1-5; 7 bases match TRBD1. After removal of 5 bases from V and 5 bases from J, the junction contained 6 bases not matched to a gene. This CDR3 is built from 14 residues. Germline V gene data show CDR1 as MDHEN and CDR2 as SYDVKM. Here the CDR3 DNA reads TGTGCCAGCAGTCGACAGGGAAACGATCAGCCCCAGCATTTT. Translated, it gives CASSRQGNDQPQHF.

V usage is TRBV9 and J usage is TRBJ1-1, with 8 bases aligning to TRBD1. Germline assignment: CDR1 SGDLS and CDR2 YYNGEE. The CDR3 contains 15 residues. Germline trimming cut 4 bases from V and 5 bases from J; bases unmatched to any gene: 10. The CDR3 region has the DNA TGTGCCAGCAGCCCCCCCTCAGGGGGCGCAACTGAAGCTTTCTTT. Its translation is CASSPPSGGATEAFF. Combining the CDR3 with reference TRBV9 and TRBJ1-1 gives the whole variable domain DSGVTQTPKHLITATGQRVTLRCSPRSGDLSVYWYQQSLDQGLQFLIQYYNGEERAKGNILERFSAQQFPDLHSELNLSSLELGDSALYFCASSPPSGGATEAFFGQGTRLTVV.

This rearrangement joins TRBV28 to TRBJ1-5, with D perhaps matching TRBD1 (5 bases). This CDR3 is built from 16 residues. The germline gives CDR1 MDHEN, CDR2 SYDVKM. The V gene lost 2 bases and the J gene lost 0 bases, with 11 bases spanning the gap. The CDR3 here is CASSLPGTSSNQPQHF. The CDR3 DNA sequence: TGTGCCAGCAGTTTACCCGGGACTTCTAGCAATCAGCCCCAGCATTTT.

The chain uses TRBV4-2 and TRBJ2-5, with 10 bases aligning to TRBD2. Germline CDR1 LGHNA, CDR2 YNFKEQ. V lost 1 base and J lost 4; bases outside the gene matches: 9. The CDR3 is 17 amino acids. The CDR3 nucleotides read TGTGCCAGCAGCCAAGTCTCTCGACTAGCGGGTTCAGAGACCCAGTACTTC. It yields the protein CASSQVSRLAGSETQYF.

CDR3 sequence reads: CASSQEREHLSSYEQYF. In DNA form, the CDR3 reads TGCGCCAGCAGCCAAGAGAGGGAACACTTGAGCTCCTACGAGCAGTACTTC. The chain combines TRBV4-3 with TRBJ2-7; weak D call: TRBD2 (5 bases). Trimming removed 0 bases from V and 0 bases from J, with 15 bases in between. The CDR3 runs to 17 residues. CDR1 is LGHNA and CDR2 is YSLEER in the germline V gene.